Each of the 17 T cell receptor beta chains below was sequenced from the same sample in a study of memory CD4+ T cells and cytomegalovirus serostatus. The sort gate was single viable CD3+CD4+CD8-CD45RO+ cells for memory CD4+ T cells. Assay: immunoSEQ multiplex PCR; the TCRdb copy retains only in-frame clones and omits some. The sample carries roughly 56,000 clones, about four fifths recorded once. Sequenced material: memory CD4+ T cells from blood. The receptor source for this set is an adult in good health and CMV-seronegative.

CDR3 region: CASSFDRGAYNEQFF. CDR3 in DNA: TGTGCCAGCAGCTTTGACAGGGGGGCCTACAATGAGCAGTTCTTC. J is TRBJ2-1 and V is TRBV7-2, with 9 bases fitting TRBD1. Germline CDR1 and CDR2: SGHTA and FQGNSA. This CDR3 region has 15 residues. With 3 bases clipped from V and 2 bases from J, the junction kept 2 bases outside the gene matches.

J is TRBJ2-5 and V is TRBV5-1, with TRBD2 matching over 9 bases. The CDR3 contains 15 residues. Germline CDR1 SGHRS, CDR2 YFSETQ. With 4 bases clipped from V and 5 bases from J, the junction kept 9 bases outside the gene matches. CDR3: CASSEGRGGVETQYF. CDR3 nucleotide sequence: TGCGCCAGCAGCGAGGGGCGGGGGGGCGTGGAGACCCAGTACTTC. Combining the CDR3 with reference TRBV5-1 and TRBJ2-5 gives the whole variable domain KAGVTQTPRYLIKTRGQQVTLSCSPISGHRSVSWYQQTPGQGLQFLFEYFSETQRNKGNFPGRFSGRQFSNSRSEMNVSTLELGDSALYLCASSEGRGGVETQYFGPGTRLLVL.

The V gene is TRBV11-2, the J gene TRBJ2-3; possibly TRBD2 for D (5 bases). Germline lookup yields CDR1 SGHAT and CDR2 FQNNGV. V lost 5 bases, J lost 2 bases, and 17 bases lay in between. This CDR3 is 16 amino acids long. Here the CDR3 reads CASSPSGGYNTDTQYF. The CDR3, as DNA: TGTGCCAGCAGCCCCAGCGGCGGATATAACACAGATACGCAGTATTTT.

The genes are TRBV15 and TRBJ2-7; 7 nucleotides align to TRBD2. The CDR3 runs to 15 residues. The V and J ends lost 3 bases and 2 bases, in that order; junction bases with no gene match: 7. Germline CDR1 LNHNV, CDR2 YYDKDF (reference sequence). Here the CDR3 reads CATSRGGSGTYEQYF. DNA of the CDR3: TGTGCCACCAGCAGGGGGGGGAGCGGGACCTACGAGCAGTACTTC.

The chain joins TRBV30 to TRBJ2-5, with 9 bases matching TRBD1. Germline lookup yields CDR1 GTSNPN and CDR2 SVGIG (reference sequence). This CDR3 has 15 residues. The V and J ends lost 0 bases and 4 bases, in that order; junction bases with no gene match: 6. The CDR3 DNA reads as TGTGCCTGGAGTGTTCATCGGGACAGGGTAGAGACCCAGTACTTC. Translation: CAWSVHRDRVETQYF.

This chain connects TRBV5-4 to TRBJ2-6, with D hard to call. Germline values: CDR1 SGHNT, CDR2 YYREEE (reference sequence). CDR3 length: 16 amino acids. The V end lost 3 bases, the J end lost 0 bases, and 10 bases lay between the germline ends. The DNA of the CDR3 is TGTGCCAGCAGCTCCGGCCGTAGCTCTGGGGCCAACGTCCTGACTTTC. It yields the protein CASSSGRSSGANVLTF.

The CDR3 region is CAISEGANQHF. The CDR3 nucleotides are TGTGCCATCAGTGAAGGGGCCAACCAGCATTTT. The J gene is TRBJ1-5, the V gene TRBV10-3; a weak D match, TRBD1 (5 bases). V lost 3 bases to trimming and J lost 12 bases, with 9 bases between them. The CDR3 totals 11 residues. The germline V gene encodes CDR1 ENHRY and CDR2 SYGVKD.

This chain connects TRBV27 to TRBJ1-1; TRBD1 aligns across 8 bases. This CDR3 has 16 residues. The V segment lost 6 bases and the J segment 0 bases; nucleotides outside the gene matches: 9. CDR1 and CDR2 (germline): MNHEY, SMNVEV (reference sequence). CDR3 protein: CASSRRDRNMNTEAFF. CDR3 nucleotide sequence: TGTGCCAGCAGCCGCCGGGACAGGAATATGAACACTGAAGCTTTCTTT.

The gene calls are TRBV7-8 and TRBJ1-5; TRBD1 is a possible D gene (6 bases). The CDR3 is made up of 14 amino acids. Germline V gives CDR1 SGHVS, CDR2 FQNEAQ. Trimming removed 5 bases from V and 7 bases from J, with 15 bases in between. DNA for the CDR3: TGTGCCAGCAGCCAACAGGGTCCGGGGCAGCCCCAGCATTTT. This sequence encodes CASSQQGPGQPQHF.

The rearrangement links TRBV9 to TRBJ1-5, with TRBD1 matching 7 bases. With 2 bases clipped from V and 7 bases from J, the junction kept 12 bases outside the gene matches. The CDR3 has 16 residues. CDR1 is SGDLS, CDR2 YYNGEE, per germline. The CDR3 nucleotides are TGTGCCAGCAGCGTCGGCGAGGGACAGAAGGGGCAGCCCCAGCATTTT. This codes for CASSVGEGQKGQPQHF.

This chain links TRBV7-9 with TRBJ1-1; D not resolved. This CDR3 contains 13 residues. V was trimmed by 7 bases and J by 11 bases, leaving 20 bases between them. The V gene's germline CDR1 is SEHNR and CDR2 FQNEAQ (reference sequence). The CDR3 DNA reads TGTGCCAGCACCGTAATGAAGGAAGTTCAGGCTTTCTTT. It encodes CASTVMKEVQAFF.

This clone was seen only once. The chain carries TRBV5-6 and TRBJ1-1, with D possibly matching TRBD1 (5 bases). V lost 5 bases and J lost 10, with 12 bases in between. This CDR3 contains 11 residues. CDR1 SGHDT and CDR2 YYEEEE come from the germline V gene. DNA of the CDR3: TGTGCCAGCAGTTCTAGGGGTGGAGCTTTCTTT. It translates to CASSSRGGAFF.

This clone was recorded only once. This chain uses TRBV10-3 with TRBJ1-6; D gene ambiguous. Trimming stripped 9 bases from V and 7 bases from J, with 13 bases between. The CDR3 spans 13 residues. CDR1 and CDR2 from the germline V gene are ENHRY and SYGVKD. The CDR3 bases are TGTGCCATTCGGTTGGAAGAGAATTCACCCCTCCACTTT. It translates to CAIRLEENSPLHF.

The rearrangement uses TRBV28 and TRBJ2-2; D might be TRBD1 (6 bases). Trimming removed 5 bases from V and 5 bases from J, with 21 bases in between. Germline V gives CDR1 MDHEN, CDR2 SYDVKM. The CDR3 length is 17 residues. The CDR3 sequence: CASSPRDQGWKTGELFF. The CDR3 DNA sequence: TGTGCCAGCAGTCCGAGAGACCAGGGGTGGAAAACCGGGGAGCTGTTTTTT.

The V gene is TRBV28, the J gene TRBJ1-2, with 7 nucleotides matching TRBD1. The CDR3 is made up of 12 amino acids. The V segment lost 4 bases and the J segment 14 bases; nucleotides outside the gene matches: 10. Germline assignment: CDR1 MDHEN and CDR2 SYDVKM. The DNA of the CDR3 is TGTGCCAGCAGTTCCTCCCAGGGGGAAAAAACCTTC. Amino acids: CASSSSQGEKTF.

The CDR3 reads CASSPSTSGNYNEQFF. Written as DNA, the CDR3 is TGTGCCAGCAGTCCTTCGACTAGCGGGAACTACAATGAGCAGTTCTTC. This chain joins TRBV28 and TRBJ2-1; 11 nucleotides line up with TRBD2. Trimming removed 5 bases from V and 3 bases from J; junction bases left unmatched: 6. CDR1 MDHEN and CDR2 SYDVKM come from the germline V gene. The CDR3 runs to 16 residues.

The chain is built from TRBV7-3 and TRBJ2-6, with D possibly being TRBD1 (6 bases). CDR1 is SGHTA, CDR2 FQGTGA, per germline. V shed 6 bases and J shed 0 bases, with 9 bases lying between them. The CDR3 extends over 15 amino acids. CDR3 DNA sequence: TGTGCCAGCAGAACAGGGCCCTCTGGGGCCAACGTCCTGACTTTC. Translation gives CASRTGPSGANVLTF.